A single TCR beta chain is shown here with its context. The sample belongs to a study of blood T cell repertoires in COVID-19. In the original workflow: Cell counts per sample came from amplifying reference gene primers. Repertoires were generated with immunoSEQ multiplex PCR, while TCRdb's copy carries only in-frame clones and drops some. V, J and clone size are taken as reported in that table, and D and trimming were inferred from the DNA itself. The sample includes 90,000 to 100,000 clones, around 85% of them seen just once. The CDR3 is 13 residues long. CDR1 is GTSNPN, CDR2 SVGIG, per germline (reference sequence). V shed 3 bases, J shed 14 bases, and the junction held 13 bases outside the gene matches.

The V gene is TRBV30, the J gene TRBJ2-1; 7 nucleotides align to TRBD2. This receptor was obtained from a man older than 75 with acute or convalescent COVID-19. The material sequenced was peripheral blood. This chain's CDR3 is CAWREGTRGLEFF. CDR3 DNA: TGTGCCTGGAGGGAGGGGACTCGCGGACTAGAGTTCTTC.